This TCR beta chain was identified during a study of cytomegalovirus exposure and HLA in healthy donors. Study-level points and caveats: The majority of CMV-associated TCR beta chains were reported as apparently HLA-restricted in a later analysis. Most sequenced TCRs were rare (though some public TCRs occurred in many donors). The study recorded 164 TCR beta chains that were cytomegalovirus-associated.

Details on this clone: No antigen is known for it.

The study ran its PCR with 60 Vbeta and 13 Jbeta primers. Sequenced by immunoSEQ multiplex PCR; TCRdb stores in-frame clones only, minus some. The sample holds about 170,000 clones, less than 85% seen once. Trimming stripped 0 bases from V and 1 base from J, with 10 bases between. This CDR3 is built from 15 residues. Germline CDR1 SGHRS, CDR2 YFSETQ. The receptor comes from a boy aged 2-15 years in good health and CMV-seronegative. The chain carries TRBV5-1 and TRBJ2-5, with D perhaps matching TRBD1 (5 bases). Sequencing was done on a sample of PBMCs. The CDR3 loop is CASSLEGHPQETQYF. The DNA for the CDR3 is TGCGCCAGCAGCTTGGAAGGACATCCCCAAGAGACCCAGTACTTC. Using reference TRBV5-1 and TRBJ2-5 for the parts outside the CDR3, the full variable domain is KAGVTQTPRYLIKTRGQQVTLSCSPISGHRSVSWYQQTPGQGLQFLFEYFSETQRNKGNFPGRFSGRQFSNSRSEMNVSTLELGDSALYLCASSLEGHPQETQYFGPGTRLLVL.